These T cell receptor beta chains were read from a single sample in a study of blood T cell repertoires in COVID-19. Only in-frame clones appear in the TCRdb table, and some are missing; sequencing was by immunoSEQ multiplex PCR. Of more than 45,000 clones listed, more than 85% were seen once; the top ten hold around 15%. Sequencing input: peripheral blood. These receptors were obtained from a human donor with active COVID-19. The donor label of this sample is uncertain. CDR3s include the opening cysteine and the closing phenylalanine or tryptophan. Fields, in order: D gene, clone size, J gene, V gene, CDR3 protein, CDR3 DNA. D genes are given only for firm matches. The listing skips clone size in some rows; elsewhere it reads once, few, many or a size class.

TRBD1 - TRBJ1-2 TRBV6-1 CASSEGTGGYGYTF TGTGCCAGCAGTGAAGGGACAGGGGGCTATGGCTACACCTTC
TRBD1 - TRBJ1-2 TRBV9 CASSLLTGGSGYTF TGTGCCAGCAGCCTACTGACAGGGGGGTCCGGCTACACCTTC
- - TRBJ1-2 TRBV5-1 CASSADSSWGYTF TGCGCCAGCAGCGCCGATTCAAGCTGGGGCTACACCTTC
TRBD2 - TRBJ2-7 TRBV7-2 CASSFGPSGGPIYEQYF TGTGCCAGCAGCTTTGGTCCTAGCGGGGGCCCCATCTACGAGCAGTACTTC
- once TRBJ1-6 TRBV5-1 CASSLDDTSPLHF TGCGCCAGCAGCTTGGATGACACTTCACCCCTCCACTTT
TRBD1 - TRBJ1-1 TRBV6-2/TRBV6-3 CASTPIGQGASNTEAFF TGTGCCAGCACCCCTATCGGACAGGGGGCGTCGAACACTGAAGCTTTCTTT
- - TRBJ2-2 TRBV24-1 CATSESGYTGELFF TGTGCCACCAGTGAATCGGGGTACACCGGGGAGCTGTTTTTT
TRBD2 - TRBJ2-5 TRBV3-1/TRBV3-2 CASSPHAGGETQYF TGTGCCAGCAGCCCTCACGCGGGGGGAGAGACCCAGTACTTC
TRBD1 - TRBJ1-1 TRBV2 CASSVMGQGNTEAFF TGTGCCAGCAGTGTGATGGGACAGGGGAACACTGAAGCTTTCTTT
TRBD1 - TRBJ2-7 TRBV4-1 CASSQETGFSYEQYF TGCGCCAGCAGCCAAGAGACAGGGTTCTCCTACGAGCAGTACTTC
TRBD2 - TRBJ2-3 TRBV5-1 CASSSLAGSFTDTQYF TGCGCCAGCAGCTCTCTAGCGGGGTCGTTCACAGATACGCAGTATTTT
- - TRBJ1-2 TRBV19 CASSLSWWQALGYTF TGTGCCAGTAGTTTGAGTTGGTGGCAGGCTCTTGGCTACACCTTC
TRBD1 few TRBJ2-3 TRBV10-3 CAISESLSTGFFTDTQYF TGTGCCATCAGTGAGTCCCTTTCGACAGGGTTTTTCACAGATACGCAGTATTTT
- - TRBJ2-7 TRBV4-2 CASSQDWAGPSYEQYF TGTGCCAGCAGCCAAGATTGGGCGGGACCTTCCTACGAGCAGTACTTC
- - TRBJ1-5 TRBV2 CASRSDWDQPQHF TGTGCCAGCAGGAGCGACTGGGATCAGCCCCAGCATTTT
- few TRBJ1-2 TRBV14 CASSPLGDYGYTF TGTGCCAGCAGCCCCCTAGGAGACTATGGCTACACCTTC
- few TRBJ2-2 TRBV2 CASTPLPGRTGELFF TGTGCCAGCACCCCTTTGCCAGGGCGGACCGGGGAGCTGTTTTTT
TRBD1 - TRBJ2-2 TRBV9 CASSPGDRVRGELFF TGTGCCAGCAGCCCTGGGGACAGGGTACGCGGGGAGCTGTTTTTT
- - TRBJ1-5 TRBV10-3 CATRDFYSNQPQHF TGTGCCACAAGGGACTTCTATAGCAATCAGCCCCAGCATTTT
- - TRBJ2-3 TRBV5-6 CASSLPLVTDTQYF TGTGCCAGCAGCTTGCCACTAGTAACAGATACGCAGTATTTT
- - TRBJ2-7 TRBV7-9 CASSRGTTPGEQYF TGTGCCAGCAGCAGGGGGACTACTCCGGGGGAGCAGTACTTC
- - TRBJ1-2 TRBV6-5 CASSRRTGRHYGYTF TGTGCCAGCAGCCGCCGTACGGGGAGACACTATGGCTACACCTTC
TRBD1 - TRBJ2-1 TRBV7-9 CASSFYRGRRNEQFF TGTGCCAGCAGCTTCTACAGGGGGCGTCGAAATGAGCAGTTCTTC
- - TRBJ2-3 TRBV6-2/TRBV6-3 CASSGNRLDGTDTQYF TGTGCCAGCAGTGGGAACAGGTTGGATGGCACAGATACGCAGTATTTT
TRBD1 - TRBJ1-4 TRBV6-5 CASSQTGGASEKLFF TGTGCCAGCAGCCAGACAGGGGGCGCGAGTGAAAAACTGTTTTTT
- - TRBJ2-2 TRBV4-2 CASSQEDWTGELFF TGTGCCAGCAGCCAAGAGGACTGGACCGGGGAGCTGTTTTTT
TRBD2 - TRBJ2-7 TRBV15 CATSRVFLRRGGIHEQYF TGTGCCACCAGCAGAGTTTTTCTTCGGCGGGGGGGCATCCACGAGCAGTACTTC
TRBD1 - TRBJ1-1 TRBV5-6 CASSYTTGVVVTDTEAFF TGTGCCAGCAGCTACACCACAGGGGTGGTAGTAACCGACACTGAAGCTTTCTTT
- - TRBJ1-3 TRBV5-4 CASSFTGPSGNTIYF TGTGCCAGCAGCTTCACAGGGCCTTCTGGAAACACCATATATTTT
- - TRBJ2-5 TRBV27 CASRKQGLLYQETQYF TGTGCCAGCAGGAAACAGGGTCTTTTGTACCAAGAGACCCAGTACTTC
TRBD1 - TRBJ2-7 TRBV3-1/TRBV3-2 CASSRDSYYEQYF TGTGCCAGCAGCCGGGACAGCTACTACGAGCAGTACTTC
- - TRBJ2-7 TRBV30 CAWTTGLTSYEQYF TGTGCCTGGACTACAGGGTTAACCTCCTACGAGCAGTACTTC
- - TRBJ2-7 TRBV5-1 CASSSRGGGSSYEQYF TGCGCCAGCAGCTCCAGGGGAGGGGGGAGCTCCTACGAGCAGTACTTC
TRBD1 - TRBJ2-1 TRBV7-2 CASSLQGQIYNEQFF TGTGCCAGCAGCTTACAGGGACAGATATACAATGAGCAGTTCTTC
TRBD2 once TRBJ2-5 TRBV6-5 CASSYSLAGNQYF TGTGCCAGCAGTTACTCGCTAGCGGGAAACCAGTACTTC
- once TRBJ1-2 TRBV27 CASSHISSGGYTF TGTGCCAGCAGTCATATTTCTTCGGGTGGCTACACCTTC
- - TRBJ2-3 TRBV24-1 CATSAPVGGAEDTQYF TGTGCCACCAGTGCGCCAGTCGGAGGGGCGGAGGATACGCAGTATTTT
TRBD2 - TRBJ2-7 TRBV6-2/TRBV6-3 CASSYLAGGLREQYF TGTGCCAGCAGTTACTTAGCGGGGGGGCTGCGCGAGCAGTACTTC
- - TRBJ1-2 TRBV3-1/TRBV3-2 CASSPGLPHLGGYTF TGTGCCAGCAGCCCCGGACTACCTCATTTGGGGGGCTACACCTTC
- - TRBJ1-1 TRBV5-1 CASSAGENMNTEAFF TGCGCCAGCAGCGCAGGGGAAAATATGAACACTGAAGCTTTCTTT
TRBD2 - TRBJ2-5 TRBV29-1 CSSRTSGGETQYF TGCAGCTCCAGGACTAGCGGGGGTGAGACCCAGTACTTC
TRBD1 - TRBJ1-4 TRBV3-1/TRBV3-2 CASSYGTGTTNEKLFF TGTGCCAGCAGCTATGGGACAGGAACAACTAATGAAAAACTGTTTTTT
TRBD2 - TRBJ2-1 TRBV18 CASYPGLAGDPQFF TGTGCCAGCTACCCGGGGCTAGCGGGGGATCCGCAGTTCTTC
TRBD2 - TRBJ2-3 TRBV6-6 CASSLDDHPGLADRDTQYF TGTGCCAGCAGTCTTGATGACCACCCGGGACTAGCGGATCGAGATACGCAGTATTTT
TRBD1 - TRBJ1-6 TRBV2 CASIPDGTGVSPLHF TGTGCCAGCATTCCCGATGGGACAGGGGTTTCACCCCTCCACTTT
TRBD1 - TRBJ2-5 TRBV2 CASSGQGRRTQYF TGTGCCAGCAGTGGACAGGGCCGTCGGACCCAGTACTTC
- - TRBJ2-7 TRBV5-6 CASSAGPRGTDEQYF TGTGCCAGCAGCGCCGGGCCAAGGGGGACCGACGAGCAGTACTTC
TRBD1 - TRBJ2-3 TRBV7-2 CASREDRGTDTQYF TGTGCCAGCAGGGAGGACAGGGGCACAGATACGCAGTATTTT
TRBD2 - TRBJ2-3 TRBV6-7 CASSYYWRGGTDTQYF TGTGCCAGCAGTTACTATTGGCGGGGGGGCACGGATACGCAGTATTTT
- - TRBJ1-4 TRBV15 CATSRGGLATNEKLFF TGTGCCACCAGCAGAGGAGGCCTTGCAACTAATGAAAAACTGTTTTTT
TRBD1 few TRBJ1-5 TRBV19 CASSLFRTGKNQPQHF TGTGCCAGTAGTCTCTTTCGGACAGGCAAAAATCAGCCCCAGCATTTT
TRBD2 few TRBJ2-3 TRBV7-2 CASSAASGGVTDTQYF TGTGCCAGCAGCGCCGCTAGCGGGGGGGTTACAGATACGCAGTATTTT
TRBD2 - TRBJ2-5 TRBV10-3 CAISEAGGQETQYF TGTGCCATCAGTGAGGCGGGGGGTCAAGAGACCCAGTACTTC
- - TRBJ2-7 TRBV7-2 CASSLRGLSDYEQYF TGTGCCAGCAGCTTAAGAGGACTATCAGATTACGAGCAGTACTTC
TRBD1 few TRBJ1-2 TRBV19 CASSMGTGFRGYTF TGTGCCAGTAGTATGGGGACAGGGTTTCGCGGCTACACCTTC